This TCR beta chain was captured in a study of blood T cell repertoires in COVID-19. CDR1 is SQVTM, CDR2 ANQGSEA, per germline. The CDR3 covers 16 residues. With 4 bases clipped from V and 4 bases from J, the junction kept 15 bases outside the gene matches. The data were produced by immunoSEQ multiplex PCR, yet TCRdb's version contains in-frame clones alone and is incomplete. The table records 250,000 to 350,000 clones, 90% of them present only once. This chain connects TRBV29-1 to TRBJ1-2, with 7 bases aligning to TRBD1. Specimen: PBMCs or T cells enriched from blood (not recorded which). This clonotype was sampled from a woman under 30 with acute COVID-19. The CDR3 reads CSVAGTVQGTSYGYTF. The CDR3 nucleotides read TGCAGCGTTGCGGGAACGGTACAGGGGACCAGCTATGGCTACACCTTC.